This TCR beta chain was captured in a study of lung T cells in sarcoidosis with Löfgren's syndrome. TCRdb re-analysed the reads in MiXCR, keeping a single row per CDR3 protein. The sample carries about 19,000 distinct CDR3 sequences, around a fifth recorded once. The CDR3 has 15 residues. Per germline, CDR1 SGHRS and CDR2 YFSETQ. The ends lost 4 bases at V and 2 bases at J; junction bases unmatched: 8. The rearrangement joins TRBV5-1 to TRBJ2-7; TRBD1 agrees at 8 bases. The sequence was obtained from a human donor with sarcoidosis (Löfgren's syndrome or another form), or a control subject (not recorded which). The sample comprised CD4+ T cells from bronchoalveolar lavage. The CDR3 nucleotides are TGCGCCAGCAGCCTAGGACAGGGACTTACCTACGAGCAGTACTTC. Amino acid sequence: CASSLGQGLTYEQYF.